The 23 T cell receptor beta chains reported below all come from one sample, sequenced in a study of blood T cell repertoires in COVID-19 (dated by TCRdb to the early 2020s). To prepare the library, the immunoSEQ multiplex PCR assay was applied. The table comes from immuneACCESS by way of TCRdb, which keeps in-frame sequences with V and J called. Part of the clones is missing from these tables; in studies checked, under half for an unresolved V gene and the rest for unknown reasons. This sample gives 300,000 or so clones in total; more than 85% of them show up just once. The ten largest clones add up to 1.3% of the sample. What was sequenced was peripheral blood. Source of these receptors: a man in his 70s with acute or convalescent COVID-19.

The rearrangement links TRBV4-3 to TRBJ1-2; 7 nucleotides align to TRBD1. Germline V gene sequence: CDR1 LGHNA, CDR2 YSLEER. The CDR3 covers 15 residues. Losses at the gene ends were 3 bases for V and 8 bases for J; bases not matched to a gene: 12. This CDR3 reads CASSHDDTGEAGYTF. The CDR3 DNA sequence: TGCGCCAGCAGCCATGATGATACAGGGGAAGCCGGCTACACCTTC.

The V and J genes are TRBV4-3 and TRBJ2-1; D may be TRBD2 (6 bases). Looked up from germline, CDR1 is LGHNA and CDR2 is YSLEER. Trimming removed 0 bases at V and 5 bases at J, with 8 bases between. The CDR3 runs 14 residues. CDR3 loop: CASSQDGGNNEQFF. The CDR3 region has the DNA TGCGCCAGCAGCCAAGATGGCGGGAACAATGAGCAGTTCTTC.

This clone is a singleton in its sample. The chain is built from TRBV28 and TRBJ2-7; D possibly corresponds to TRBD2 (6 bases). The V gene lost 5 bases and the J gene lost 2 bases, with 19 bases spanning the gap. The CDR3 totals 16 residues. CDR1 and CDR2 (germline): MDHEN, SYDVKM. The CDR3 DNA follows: TGTGCCAGCAGTCCGCCGGGGCGGGGCGCCCCCTACGAGCAGTACTTC. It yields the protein CASSPPGRGAPYEQYF.

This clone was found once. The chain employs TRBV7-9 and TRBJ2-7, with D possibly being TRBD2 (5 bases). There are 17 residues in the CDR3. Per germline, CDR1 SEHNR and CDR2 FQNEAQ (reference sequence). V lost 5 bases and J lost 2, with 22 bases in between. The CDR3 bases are TGTGCCAGCAGCCCGCCAGAGGGCAGAAAGCATCCCTACGAGCAGTACTTC. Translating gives CASSPPEGRKHPYEQYF.

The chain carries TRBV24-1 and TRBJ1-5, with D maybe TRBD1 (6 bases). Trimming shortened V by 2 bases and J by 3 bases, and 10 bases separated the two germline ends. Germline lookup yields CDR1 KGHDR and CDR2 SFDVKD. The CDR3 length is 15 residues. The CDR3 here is CATSDSGQLNQPQHF. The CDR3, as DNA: TGTGCCACCAGTGATTCCGGACAGCTCAATCAGCCCCAGCATTTT.

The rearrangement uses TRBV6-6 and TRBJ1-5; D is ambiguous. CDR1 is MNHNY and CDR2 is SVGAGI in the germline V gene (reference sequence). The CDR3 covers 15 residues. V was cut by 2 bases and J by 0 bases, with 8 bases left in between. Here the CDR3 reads CASSYNRDSNQPQHF. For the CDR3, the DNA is TGTGCCAGCAGTTACAACAGAGATAGCAATCAGCCCCAGCATTTT.

The CDR3, as DNA: TGCAGCACCAGGGATCGGTATCGGGCAGATACGCAGTATTTT. As protein: CSTRDRYRADTQYF. This chain joins TRBV29-1 and TRBJ2-3; a possible D gene is TRBD1 (5 bases). The V gene's germline CDR1 is SQVTM and CDR2 ANQGSEA. Trimming stripped 8 bases from V and 4 bases from J, with 19 bases between. The CDR3 length is 14 residues.

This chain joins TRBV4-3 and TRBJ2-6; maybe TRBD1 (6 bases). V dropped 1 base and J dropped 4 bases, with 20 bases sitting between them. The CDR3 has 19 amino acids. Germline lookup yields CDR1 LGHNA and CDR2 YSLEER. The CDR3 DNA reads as TGCGCCAGCAGCCAAGGTTCCGCAGGGGTTTGGTCCGGGGCCAACGTCCTGACTTTC. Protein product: CASSQGSAGVWSGANVLTF.

Written as DNA, the CDR3 is TGCAGCGTTGTAGGGGGACAGGGCGTAGACTATGGCTACACCTTC. Residues: CSVVGGQGVDYGYTF. The rearrangement uses TRBV29-1 and TRBJ1-2, with TRBD1 matching over 9 bases. J lost 3 bases, V lost 4 bases, and 9 bases had no gene match. CDR3 size: 15 residues. Germline V gene data show CDR1 as SQVTM and CDR2 as ANQGSEA.

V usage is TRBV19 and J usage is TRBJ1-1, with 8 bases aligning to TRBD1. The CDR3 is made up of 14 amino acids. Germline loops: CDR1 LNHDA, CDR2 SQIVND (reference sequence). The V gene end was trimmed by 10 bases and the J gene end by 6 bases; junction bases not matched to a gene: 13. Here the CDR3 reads CAIKGQGAGAEAFF. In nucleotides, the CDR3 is TGTGCCATTAAAGGGCAGGGGGCGGGAGCTGAAGCTTTCTTT.

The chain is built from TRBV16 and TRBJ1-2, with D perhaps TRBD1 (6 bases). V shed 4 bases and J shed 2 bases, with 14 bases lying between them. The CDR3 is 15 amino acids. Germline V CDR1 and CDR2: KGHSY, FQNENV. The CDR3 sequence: CASSLATGANYGYTF. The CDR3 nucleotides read TGTGCCAGCAGCCTGGCGACAGGCGCCAACTATGGCTACACCTTC.

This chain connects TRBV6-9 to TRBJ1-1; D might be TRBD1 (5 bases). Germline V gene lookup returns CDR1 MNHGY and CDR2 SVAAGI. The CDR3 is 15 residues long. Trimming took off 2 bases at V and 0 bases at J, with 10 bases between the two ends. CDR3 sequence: CASSYVQGVNTEAFF. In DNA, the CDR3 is TGTGCCAGCAGTTATGTGCAGGGCGTGAACACTGAAGCTTTCTTT.

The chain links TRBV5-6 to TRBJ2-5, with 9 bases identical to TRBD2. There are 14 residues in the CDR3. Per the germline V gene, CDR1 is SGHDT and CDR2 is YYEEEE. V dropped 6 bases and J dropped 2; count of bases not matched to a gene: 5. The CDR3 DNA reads TGTGCCAGCAAACTGGCGGGGGGGCAAGAGACCCAGTACTTC. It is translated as CASKLAGGQETQYF.

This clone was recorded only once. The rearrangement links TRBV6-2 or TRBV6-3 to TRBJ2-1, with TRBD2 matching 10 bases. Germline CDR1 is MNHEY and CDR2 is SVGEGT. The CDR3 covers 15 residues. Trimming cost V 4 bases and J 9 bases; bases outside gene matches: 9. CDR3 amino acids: CASSLASGRASEQFF. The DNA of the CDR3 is TGTGCCAGCAGTTTAGCCAGCGGGAGGGCCAGTGAGCAGTTCTTC.

This chain's CDR3 is CASSVAGGVGGETQYF. The CDR3 DNA follows: TGTGCCAGCAGCGTAGCCGGAGGGGTTGGGGGAGAGACCCAGTACTTC. The chain employs TRBV9 and TRBJ2-5; a possible D gene is TRBD2 (6 bases). Germline V gene lookup returns CDR1 SGDLS and CDR2 YYNGEE. Trimming pared 0 bases from V and 4 bases from J, leaving 16 bases between. CDR3 length equals 16 residues.

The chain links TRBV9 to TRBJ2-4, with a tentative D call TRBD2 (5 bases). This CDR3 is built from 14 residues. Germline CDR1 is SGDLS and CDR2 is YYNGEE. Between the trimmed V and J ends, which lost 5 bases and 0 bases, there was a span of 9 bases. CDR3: CASSSGVAKNIQYF. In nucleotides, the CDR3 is TGTGCCAGCAGTTCCGGGGTAGCCAAAAACATTCAGTACTTC.

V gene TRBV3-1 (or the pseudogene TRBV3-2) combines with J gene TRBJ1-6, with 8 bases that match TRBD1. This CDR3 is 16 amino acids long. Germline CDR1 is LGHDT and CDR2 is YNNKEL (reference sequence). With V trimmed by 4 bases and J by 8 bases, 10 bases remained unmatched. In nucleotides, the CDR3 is TGTGCCAGCAGCCCAGCGACAGGGGTTTCGTATTCACCCCTCCACTTT. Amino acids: CASSPATGVSYSPLHF.

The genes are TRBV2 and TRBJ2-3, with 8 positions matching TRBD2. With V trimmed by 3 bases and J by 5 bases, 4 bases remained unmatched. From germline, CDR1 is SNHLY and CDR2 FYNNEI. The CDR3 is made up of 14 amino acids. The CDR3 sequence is CASSERGVGDTQYF. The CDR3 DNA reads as TGTGCCAGCAGTGAGCGGGGGGTCGGAGATACGCAGTATTTT.

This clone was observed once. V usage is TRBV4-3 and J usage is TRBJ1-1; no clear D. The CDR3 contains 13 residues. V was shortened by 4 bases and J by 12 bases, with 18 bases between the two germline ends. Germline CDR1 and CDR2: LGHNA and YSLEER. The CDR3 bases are TGCGCCAGCAGCCCTGATGTTCAGGCAAGGACTTTCTTT. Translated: CASSPDVQARTFF.

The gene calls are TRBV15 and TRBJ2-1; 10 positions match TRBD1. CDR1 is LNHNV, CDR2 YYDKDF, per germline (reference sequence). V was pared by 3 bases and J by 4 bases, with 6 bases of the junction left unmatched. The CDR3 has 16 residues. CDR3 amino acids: CATSSRTGGRYNEQFF. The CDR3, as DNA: TGTGCCACCAGCAGTCGGACAGGGGGTCGTTACAATGAGCAGTTCTTC.

CDR3 bases: TGTGCCAGCAGCTGGGAAACAGGGGGGAAGGAAAAACTGTTTTTT. The encoded protein is CASSWETGGKEKLFF. The chain uses TRBV11-3 and TRBJ1-4; 8 nucleotides agree with TRBD1. Germline loops: CDR1 SGHNT, CDR2 YENEEA. CDR3 size: 15 residues. Germline trimming cut 4 bases from V and 8 bases from J; bases unmatched to any gene: 9.

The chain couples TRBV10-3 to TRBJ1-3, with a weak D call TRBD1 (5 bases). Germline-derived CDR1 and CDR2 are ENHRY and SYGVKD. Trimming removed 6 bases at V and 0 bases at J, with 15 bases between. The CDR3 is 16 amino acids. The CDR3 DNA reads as TGTGCCATCAGCCTCCAACAGGCTAGCTCTGGAAACACCATATATTTT. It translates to CAISLQQASSGNTIYF.

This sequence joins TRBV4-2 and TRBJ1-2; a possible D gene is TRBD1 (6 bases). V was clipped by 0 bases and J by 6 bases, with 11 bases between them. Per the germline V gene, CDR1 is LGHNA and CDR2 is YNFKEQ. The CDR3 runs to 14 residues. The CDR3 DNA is TGTGCCAGCAGCCAAGATAGGGCAGGGGATGGCTACACCTTC. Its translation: CASSQDRAGDGYTF.